This TCR beta chain is drawn from a study of T cells after yellow fever vaccination. General study results and limits: Reappearance after the booster was seen for most primary-vaccination clones, at roughly 96% CD4 and around 88% CD8. Just a small share of clonotypes turned up in the CD4 compartment as well as the CD8 compartment. In FACS-sorted repertoires, abundant clonotypes from the bulk population could appear as contaminants.

As TCR cDNA was made by 5'RACE template switching, a universal primer site and UMIs were added. Each CDR3 protein gets one entry after TCRdb re-called the 5' RACE reads with MiXCR. This table holds some 550,000 distinct CDR3 sequences, approximately 21% found once. The CDR3 is made up of 15 amino acids. CDR1 and CDR2 from the germline V gene are SGHVS and FQNEAQ. V was pared by 7 bases and J by 2 bases, with 9 bases of the junction left unmatched. This clonotype turned up a few times. The antigen is not known. This chain joins TRBV7-8 and TRBJ2-7, with TRBD2 identical over 9 bases. The sequences come from PBMCs, collected 15 days after the yellow fever booster vaccination. The origin of this receptor is a man aged 25 to 40 who received the YFV17D yellow fever vaccine. Written as DNA, the CDR3 is TGTGCCAGCACCGACCCGGGACTAGCAACCTACGAGCAGTACTTC. This codes for CASTDPGLATYEQYF.